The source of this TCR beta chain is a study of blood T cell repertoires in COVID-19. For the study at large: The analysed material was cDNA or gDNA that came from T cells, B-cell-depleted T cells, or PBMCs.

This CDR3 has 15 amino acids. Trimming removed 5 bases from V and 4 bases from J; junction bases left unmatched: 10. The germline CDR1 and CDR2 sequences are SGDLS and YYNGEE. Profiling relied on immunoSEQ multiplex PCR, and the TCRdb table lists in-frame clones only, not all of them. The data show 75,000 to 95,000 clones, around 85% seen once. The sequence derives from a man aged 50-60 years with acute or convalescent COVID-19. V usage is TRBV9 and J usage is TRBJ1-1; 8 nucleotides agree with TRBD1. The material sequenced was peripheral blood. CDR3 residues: CASRAPGGASTEAFF. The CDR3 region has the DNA TGTGCCAGCAGAGCTCCAGGGGGCGCATCCACTGAAGCTTTCTTT.